This T cell receptor beta chain came from a study of Ad26.COV2.S vaccination and SARS-CoV-2 variants. Study-wide results and caveats: People who got the vaccine had more spike-specific TCR breadth than people who got placebo. Spike-specific responses of CD8+ and CD4+ T cells were reported to display substantial breadth after vaccination.

Per germline, CDR1 MGHRA and CDR2 YSYEKL. V gave up 0 bases and J gave up 7 bases; unmatched junction bases: 4. CDR3 size: 16 residues. As to this clone: What it binds is not known.

Treatment meaning: roughly 18 received Ad26.COV2.S at low or high dose, single or two shots; 5 received placebo; per-sample allocation not given. Following the first vaccine or placebo injection, samples were taken on day 63. Some clones are missing from TCRdb's copy, which holds only in-frame ones; the method was immunoSEQ multiplex PCR. In the table there are roughly 680,000 clones, around 89% of which are singletons. The J gene is TRBJ1-5, the V gene TRBV4-1; 12 bases fit TRBD1. The sequences come from peripheral blood, collected in a trial of Ad26.COV2.S vaccine versus placebo. The clonotype was recovered from a person between 18 and 65 years old who received the Ad26.COV2.S COVID-19 vaccine or a placebo. CDR3 region: CASSQEAGTGGQPQHF. CDR3 in DNA: TGCGCCAGCAGCCAAGAGGCGGGGACAGGGGGCCAGCCCCAGCATTTT.